This T cell receptor (beta chain) comes out of a study of blood T cell repertoires in COVID-19. The overall study: Both acute and convalescent COVID-19 samples were obtained from the United States, Italy and Spain. The cDNA or gDNA used as material had been derived from T cells, B-cell-depleted T cells, or PBMCs.

Germline V gene sequence: CDR1 MDHEN, CDR2 SYDVKM. Trimming at V came to 5 bases and at J to 1 base, leaving 4 bases not matched to a gene. The CDR3 extends over 15 amino acids. Original methodology: From reference gene primer amplification, estimates of nucleated cell counts were derived. Some clones are missing from TCRdb's copy, which holds only in-frame ones; the method was immunoSEQ multiplex PCR. V and J calls and clone size are as listed in that table; D and trimming were resolved from the DNA. The table includes approximately 200,000 clones, around 84% detected once. The V and J genes are TRBV28 and TRBJ1-1; 10 bases match TRBD1. The sample taken for sequencing was peripheral blood. The sequence was obtained from an elderly woman with COVID-19, enrolled during active disease. The CDR3 reads CASSLWDRGNTEAFF. In DNA form, the CDR3 reads TGTGCCAGCAGTCTGTGGGACAGGGGGAACACTGAAGCTTTCTTT.